A single sample gave rise to the 22 T cell receptor beta chains below, sequenced in a study of T cells in severe cutaneous drug reactions. The patients sequenced had a carbamazepine-induced Stevens-Johnson syndrome or toxic epidermal necrolysis reaction. TCR subtype-specific primers in iRepertoire multiplex PCR prepared libraries for bulk and single-cell sequencing. TCRdb reprocessed the multiplex PCR reads and reports one entry per CDR3 protein, with no DNA. The clone table shows 5,000 or so distinct CDR3 sequences, with the ten largest holding just over 15%. Sequencing input: PBMCs. The receptors derive from a human donor with a severe cutaneous adverse drug reaction.

The genes are TRBV20-1 and TRBJ2-7; without DNA, the TCRdb call of TRBD2 cannot be checked. The germline V gene has CDR1 DFQATT and CDR2 SNEGSKA (reference sequence). The CDR3 contains 14 residues. The CDR3: CSARSTSGTYEQYF.

This rearrangement joins TRBV5-6 to TRBJ1-1; TCRdb gives TRBD1 as the D gene, but with no DNA this cannot be confirmed. Looked up from germline, CDR1 is SGHDT and CDR2 is YYEEEE. The CDR3 runs to 21 residues. The CDR3 reads CASSFVPWRGQVSKRGTEAFF.

The chain uses TRBV20-1 and TRBJ2-7; TCRdb lists TRBD2, though no DNA is available to test this call. From germline, CDR1 is DFQATT and CDR2 SNEGSKA (reference sequence). The CDR3 is made up of 15 amino acids. CDR3 sequence: CSARDGGRVDFEQYF.

This rearrangement joins TRBV4-1 to TRBJ2-1. The CDR3 length is 14 residues. CDR1 is MGHRA, CDR2 YSYEKL, per germline. The chain's CDR3 is CASSLLGPINEQFF.

The chain combines TRBV2 with TRBJ1-1. Germline CDR1 and CDR2: SNHLY and FYNNEI. This CDR3 has 16 amino acids. This CDR3 reads CASSDRDKAPNTEAFF. Complete variable domain (other parts from reference TRBV2 and TRBJ1-1): EPEVTQTPSHQVTQMGQEVILRCVPISNHLYFYWYRQILGQKVEFLVSFYNNEISEKSEIFDDQFSVERPDGSNFTLKIRSTKLEDSAMYFCASSDRDKAPNTEAFFGQGTRLTVV.

The chain couples TRBV20-1 to TRBJ2-7; lacking DNA, the TRBD1 call made by TCRdb goes unchecked. Germline CDR1 DFQATT, CDR2 SNEGSKA (reference sequence). This CDR3 is 14 amino acids long. The CDR3 sequence: CSARGQGNINEQYF.

By frequency, this clonotype registers medium-sized (0.01 to 0.1%). The V and J genes are TRBV7-3 and TRBJ2-1; TCRdb's D gene call, TRBD1, goes unchecked for lack of DNA. The CDR3 sequence is 14 residues long. Germline V CDR1 and CDR2: SGHTA, FQGTGA. The CDR3 protein is CASAPDRENNEQFF.

By frequency, this clonotype is medium-sized. The chain joins TRBV4-1 to TRBJ2-2; TCRdb's D call, TRBD2, is unchecked because there is no DNA. Germline CDR1 reads MGHRA; CDR2 reads YSYEKL. This CDR3 is built from 17 residues. The CDR3 loop is CASSQAAGWFGSGELFF.

The chain's CDR3 is CASSPPGQGWIGYTF. The rearrangement links TRBV28 to TRBJ1-2; TCRdb's D gene call, TRBD1, goes unchecked for lack of DNA. Germline V gives CDR1 MDHEN, CDR2 SYDVKM. There are 15 residues in the CDR3.

This clonotype counts as medium-sized by frequency. This chain joins TRBV6-2 or TRBV6-3 and TRBJ1-4. Germline lookup yields CDR1 MNHEY and CDR2 SVGEGT. The CDR3 extends over 15 amino acids. The CDR3 region is CASSYPGRTNEKLFF.

Considering frequency, this clonotype is large. The chain recombines TRBV4-1 with TRBJ2-1; TCRdb's D call, TRBD2, is unchecked because there is no DNA. The CDR3 consists of 16 residues. Germline V gene lookup returns CDR1 MGHRA and CDR2 YSYEKL. The CDR3 region is CASSQDRTSGFDEQFF.

By frequency, this clonotype registers medium-sized. The genes are TRBV6-1 and TRBJ1-6; TCRdb names TRBD1, which stays unverified in the absence of DNA. This CDR3 is 13 amino acids long. Germline V CDR1 and CDR2: MNHNS, SASEGT. CDR3 sequence reads: CASSLWGNSALHF.

Judged by frequency, this clonotype is medium-sized. The chain carries TRBV4-3 and TRBJ1-1; the TCRdb D gene call, TRBD1, has no DNA to confirm it. The CDR3 extends over 14 amino acids. In germline, CDR1 is LGHNA, CDR2 YSLEER. CDR3 region: CASSQTGAPTEAFF.

The rearrangement links TRBV4-1 to TRBJ2-7; checking the TCRdb D call of TRBD1 is not possible without DNA. This CDR3 is 15 amino acids long. The V gene's germline CDR1 is MGHRA and CDR2 YSYEKL. The CDR3 here is CASNQKGQGASEQYF.

This clonotype is identified as medium-sized from frequency. The rearrangement links TRBV7-9 to TRBJ1-5. Germline loops: CDR1 SEHNR, CDR2 FQNEAQ (reference sequence). The CDR3 is 13 residues long. This CDR3 reads CASSLAWDQPQHF.

CDR3 region: CASSAASYSGNTIYF. The chain links TRBV2 to TRBJ1-3. CDR1 and CDR2 (germline): SNHLY, FYNNEI. This CDR3 comprises 15 residues. Using reference TRBV2 and TRBJ1-3 for the parts outside the CDR3, the full variable domain is EPEVTQTPSHQVTQMGQEVILRCVPISNHLYFYWYRQILGQKVEFLVSFYNNEISEKSEIFDDQFSVERPDGSNFTLKIRSTKLEDSAMYFCASSAASYSGNTIYFGEGSWLTVV.

The V gene is TRBV11-2, the J gene TRBJ2-1. The CDR3 contains 17 residues. Germline assignment: CDR1 SGHAT and CDR2 FQNNGV. The CDR3 protein is CASSLDPQMSSYNEQFF. The variable domain in full, completed from reference TRBV11-2 and TRBJ2-1, reads EAGVAQSPRYKIIEKRQSVAFWCNPISGHATLYWYQQILGQGPKLLIQFQNNGVVDDSQLPKDRFSAERLKGVDSTLKIQPAKLEDSAVYLCASSLDPQMSSYNEQFFGPGTRLTVL.

CDR3 sequence reads: CASSRTADSNQPQHF. The chain couples TRBV18 to TRBJ1-5; the TCRdb call, TRBD1, lacks DNA for checking. The CDR3 contains 15 residues. Germline CDR1 and CDR2: KGHSH and LQKENI. The variable domain in full, completed from reference TRBV18 and TRBJ1-5, reads NAGVMQNPRHLVRRRGQEARLRCSPMKGHSHVYWYRQLPEEGLKFMVYLQKENIIDESGMPKERFSAEFPKEGPSILRIQQVVRGDSAAYFCASSRTADSNQPQHFGDGTRLSIL.

V is TRBV5-6 and J is TRBJ1-1. Per germline, CDR1 SGHDT and CDR2 YYEEEE. The CDR3 has 14 amino acids. The chain's CDR3 is CASSTWLLNTEAFF.

This clonotype is identified as medium-sized from frequency. The chain employs TRBV7-8 and TRBJ1-4; lacking DNA, the TRBD1 call made by TCRdb goes unchecked. The CDR3 extends over 14 amino acids. CDR1 is SGHVS, CDR2 FQNEAQ, per germline. CDR3 sequence: CASSVNRAEEKLFF. The whole variable domain, remainder taken from reference TRBV7-8 and TRBJ1-4, is GAGVSQSPRYKVAKRGQDVALRCDPISGHVSLFWYQQALGQGPEFLTYFQNEAQLDKSGLPSDRFFAERPEGSVSTLKIQRTQQEDSAVYLCASSVNRAEEKLFFGSGTQLSVL.

V is TRBV2 and J is TRBJ2-1; TCRdb outputs TRBD2, but without DNA this stays unchecked. The CDR3 length is 15 residues. Looked up from germline, CDR1 is SNHLY and CDR2 is FYNNEI. The CDR3 here is CASRELAGEFNEQFF.

This sequence joins TRBV19 and TRBJ2-1; TCRdb's D call of TRBD1 is untestable without DNA. The CDR3 is made up of 16 amino acids. The germline gives CDR1 LNHDA, CDR2 SQIVND (reference sequence). The chain's CDR3 is CASSIGWAGSYNEQFF.